The table lists the clone carrying this TCR beta chain with a few counts. The antigen is unknown. Germline-derived CDR1 and CDR2 are SGHVS and FQNEAQ. J was trimmed by 2 bases and V by 4 bases; bases with no gene match: 8. This CDR3 spans 17 amino acids. The data stem from a study of shared clonotypes between healthy human individuals. General study findings and limits: A limitation of the genetic and exposure-history diversity represented arose from few donors.

Repertoires were generated with immunoSEQ multiplex PCR, while TCRdb's copy carries only in-frame clones and drops some. This table holds over a million clones, about four fifths found once. The clonotype was recovered from a man aged 18 to 29 in good health. Some clones in this sample may be carry-over from other donors' samples. The rearrangement joins TRBV7-8 to TRBJ1-5, with TRBD1 matching 10 bases. The source material was memory CD4+ T cells from PBMCs. The subset: CD45RA-negative fraction. As DNA, the CDR3 is TGTGCCAGCAGCTCTAGGACAGGGGGTAGGGGCAATCAGCCCCAGCATTTT. This encodes CASSSRTGGRGNQPQHF.